These 10 T cell receptor beta chains originate from one sample sequenced in a study of vaccination and CD4 T cells after COVID-19. Stated treatment: roughly 10-day PBMC culture with coronavirus spike peptide pools or control peptides (ViraFEST assay). Cultured CD4+ T cells had their DNA profiled by the Oncomine TCR Beta short-read assay. TCRdb ran MiXCR on the PCR reads and lists one entry per CDR3 protein. The sample carries roughly 11,000 distinct CDR3 sequences, 45% to 55% recorded once. Antigens for these TCRs are unknown. Sequences were derived from cultured CD4+ T cells from blood, sampled after SARS-CoV-2 vaccination. The source of these receptors is a human donor with COVID-19.

This chain connects TRBV19 to TRBJ2-7; TRBD2 aligns across 11 bases. J lost 6 bases, V lost 6 bases, and 10 bases had no gene match. Looked up from germline, CDR1 is LNHDA and CDR2 is SQIVND (reference sequence). CDR3 length: 15 amino acids. CDR3 in amino acids: CASSTSLAGGAEQYF. The CDR3 DNA is TGTGCCAGTAGCACTAGTCTAGCGGGGGGAGCCGAGCAGTACTTC.

The J gene is TRBJ1-6, the V gene TRBV27, with D hard to call. The CDR3 totals 18 residues. The V gene lost 3 bases and the J gene lost 7 bases, with 22 bases spanning the gap. In germline, CDR1 is MNHEY, CDR2 SMNVEV (reference sequence). DNA of the CDR3: TGTGCCAGCAGTTTTTCGGGAAGCGGGAATTTGGGAAATTCACCCCTCCACTTT. Its protein is CASSFSGSGNLGNSPLHF.

The V call is TRBV7-2, the J call TRBJ1-2; possibly TRBD1 for D (6 bases). Germline loops: CDR1 SGHTA, CDR2 FQGNSA. Between the trimmed V and J ends, which lost 4 bases and 1 base, there was a span of 16 bases. The length of the CDR3 is 16 residues. The DNA for the CDR3 is TGTGCCAGCAGCTCTAACAGGGTTGGAATTAACTATGGCTACACCTTC. Translating gives CASSSNRVGINYGYTF.

This chain links TRBV7-8 with TRBJ1-5, with 8 nucleotides matching TRBD1. CDR3 length: 14 residues. Trimming at V came to 1 base and at J to 4 bases, leaving 0 bases not matched to a gene. Germline V gives CDR1 SGHVS, CDR2 FQNEAQ. CDR3 amino acids: CASSLGQGNQPQHF. In nucleotides, the CDR3 is TGTGCCAGCAGCTTAGGACAGGGGAATCAGCCCCAGCATTTT.

By share, this clonotype ranks as medium-sized. Mismatch with germline at one junction end may stem from a read error. This chain uses TRBV27 with TRBJ2-3; D is ambiguous. CDR1 and CDR2 from the germline V gene are MNHEY and SMNVEV (reference sequence). CDR3 length: 13 amino acids. The CDR3 DNA reads TGTGCCAGCAGTCTATCGAGCACAGATACGCAGTATTTT. Protein sequence: CASSLSSTDTQYF.

Here the CDR3 reads CASSASVGGLNQPQHF. The CDR3 DNA follows: TGTGCCAGCTCCGCTTCCGTCGGAGGGTTAAATCAGCCCCAGCATTTT. V and J are TRBV18 and TRBJ1-5; D not certain. CDR1 is KGHSH and CDR2 is LQKENI in the germline V gene. V lost 6 bases to trimming and J lost 4 bases, with 19 bases between them. This CDR3 contains 16 residues.

The chain carries TRBV12-3 or TRBV12-4 and TRBJ1-2; the D is unclear. This CDR3 has 14 amino acids. V was cut by 2 bases and J by 0 bases, with 7 bases left in between. The CDR3 DNA is TGTGCCAGCAGTTTAAGGCGAGCTAACTATGGCTACACCTTC. Amino acid sequence: CASSLRRANYGYTF.

This clonotype was recorded a few times. The chain employs TRBV28 and TRBJ1-1; possible D gene TRBD1, 5 bases. The CDR3 consists of 14 residues. V lost 3 bases and J lost 2, with 10 bases in between. The germline CDR1 and CDR2 sequences are MDHEN and SYDVKM. This CDR3 is CASSLTAYNTEAFF. DNA of the CDR3: TGTGCCAGCAGTTTGACAGCATATAACACTGAAGCTTTCTTT.

In its sample, this clonotype was seen a few times. The V and J genes are TRBV6-1 and TRBJ2-7; D not resolved. The V end was cut by 7 bases, the J end by 0 bases, with 16 bases between. Per germline, CDR1 MNHNS and CDR2 SASEGT. CDR3 size: 15 residues. CDR3 loop: CASIGKPWSSYEQYF. Here the CDR3 DNA reads TGTGCCAGCATTGGAAAACCTTGGAGCTCCTACGAGCAGTACTTC.

The chain links TRBV18 to TRBJ2-7, with 9 bases that match TRBD1. The CDR3 is 15 amino acids. The V gene's germline CDR1 is KGHSH and CDR2 LQKENI. Germline trimming cut 3 bases from V and 5 bases from J; bases unmatched to any gene: 8. The chain's CDR3 is CASSPRDRVKNEQYF. The CDR3 DNA sequence: TGTGCCAGCTCACCGCGGGACAGGGTGAAGAACGAGCAGTACTTC.